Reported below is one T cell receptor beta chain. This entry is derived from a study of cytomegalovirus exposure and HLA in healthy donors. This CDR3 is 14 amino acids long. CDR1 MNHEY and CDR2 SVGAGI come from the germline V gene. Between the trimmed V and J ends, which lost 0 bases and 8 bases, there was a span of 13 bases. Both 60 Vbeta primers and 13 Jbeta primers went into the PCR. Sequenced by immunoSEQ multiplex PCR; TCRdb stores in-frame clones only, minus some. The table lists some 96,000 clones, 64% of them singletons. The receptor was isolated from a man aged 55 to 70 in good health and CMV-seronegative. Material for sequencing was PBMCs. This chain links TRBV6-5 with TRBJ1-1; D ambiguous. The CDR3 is CASSYSWVGIEAFF. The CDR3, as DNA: TGTGCCAGCAGTTACTCGTGGGTGGGCATAGAAGCTTTCTTT.